These T cell receptor beta chains were read from a single sample in a study of regulatory T cells in long-lasting Graves disease. TCRdb recomputed calls from the multiplex PCR reads with MiXCR, one row per CDR3 protein. The data contain around 500,000 distinct CDR3 sequences, 15% to 20% of them singletons. These same data were also listed under a study on T cells in Graves' hyperthyroidism and ophthalmopathy.

The sample consisted of peripheral blood mononuclear cells (PBMCs), taken at new diagnosis, from a patient treated with antithyroid drugs. These receptors were collected from a woman aged 35-65 years with Graves disease. CDR3s include the opening cysteine and the closing phenylalanine or tryptophan.

j_gene	v_gene	CDR3aa
TRBJ1-6	TRBV11-2	CASSTSTGANSPLHF
TRBJ2-1	TRBV6-1	CASSTHSYNEQFF
TRBJ2-5	TRBV18	CASSRSVQETQYF
TRBJ2-7	TRBV5-1	CASSPSVSSYEQYF
TRBJ1-6	TRBV4-1	CASSQDEGRSPLHF
TRBJ2-7	TRBV6-1	CASSRTGTGSYEQYF
TRBJ1-2	TRBV6-5	CASSYVDRVLSYTF
TRBJ2-7	TRBV5-6	CASSLERGVHEQYF
TRBJ1-1	TRBV12-3/TRBV12-4	CASSFQGNTEAIF
TRBJ1-1	TRBV25-1	CASSSRGGAGTEAFF
TRBJ1-1	TRBV6-5	CASSYSWNTEAFF
TRBJ2-1	TRBV11-2	CASSRQGLKDEQFF
TRBJ2-5	TRBV2	CASNEEGAETQYF
TRBJ2-1	TRBV20-1	CSASPGQGAYNEQFF
TRBJ1-2	TRBV6-1	CASRSEIAGDYTF
TRBJ2-5	TRBV3-1	CASSQDWGRETQYF
TRBJ2-6	TRBV28	CASSPPGQGRLYGANVLTF
TRBJ2-3	TRBV5-1	CASSEAGRASTDTQYF
TRBJ1-5	TRBV2	CASRWGTENQPQHF
TRBJ2-1	TRBV25-1	CASSDTRANNEQFF
TRBJ2-1	TRBV10-3	CAIRKDRNEQFF
TRBJ1-1	TRBV27	CASRRQSHYTEAFF
TRBJ2-5	TRBV29-1	CSAYYRGTGGEETQYF
TRBJ2-2	TRBV28	CASSLNLGQGYTSNTGELFF
TRBJ2-7	TRBV7-9	CASSEGTGLYEQYF
TRBJ2-7	TRBV5-1	CASSQLAGVTYEQYF
TRBJ1-1	TRBV20-1	CSAREPWGEGSTEAFF
TRBJ1-4	TRBV5-6	CASSPDPTNEKLFF
TRBJ1-1	TRBV28	CASSLTGAMNTEAFF
TRBJ2-7	TRBV18	CASSQPGQGGYEQYF
TRBJ1-2	TRBV10-3	CAISDDPSYGYTF
TRBJ2-7	TRBV9	CASNVGGSSYEQYF
TRBJ1-1	TRBV5-1	CASSLFGRNTEAFF